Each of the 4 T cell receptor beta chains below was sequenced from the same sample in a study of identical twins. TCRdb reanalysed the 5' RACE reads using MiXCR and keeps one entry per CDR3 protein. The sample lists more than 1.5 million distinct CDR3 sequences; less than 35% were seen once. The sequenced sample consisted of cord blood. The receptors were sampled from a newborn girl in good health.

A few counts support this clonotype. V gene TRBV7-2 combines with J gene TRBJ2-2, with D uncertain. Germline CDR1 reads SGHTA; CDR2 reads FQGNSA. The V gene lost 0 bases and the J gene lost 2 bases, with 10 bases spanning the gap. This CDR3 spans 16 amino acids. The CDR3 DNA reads TGTGCCAGCAGCTTAGCGTCCCAGATTAACACCGGGGAGCTGTTTTTT. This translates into CASSLASQINTGELFF.

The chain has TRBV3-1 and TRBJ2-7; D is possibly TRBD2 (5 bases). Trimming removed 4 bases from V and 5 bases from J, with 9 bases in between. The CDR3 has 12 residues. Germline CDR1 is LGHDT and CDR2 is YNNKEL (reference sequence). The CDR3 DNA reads TGTGCCAGCAGCCGAGCGGAACACGAGCAGTACTTC. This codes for CASSRAEHEQYF.

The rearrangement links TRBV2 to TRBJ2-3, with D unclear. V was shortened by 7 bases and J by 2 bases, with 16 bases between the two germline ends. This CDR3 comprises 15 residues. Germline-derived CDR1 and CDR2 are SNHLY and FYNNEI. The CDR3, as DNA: TGTGCCAGCATGAGGTCGCAGTCATACACAGATACGCAGTATTTT. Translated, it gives CASMRSQSYTDTQYF.

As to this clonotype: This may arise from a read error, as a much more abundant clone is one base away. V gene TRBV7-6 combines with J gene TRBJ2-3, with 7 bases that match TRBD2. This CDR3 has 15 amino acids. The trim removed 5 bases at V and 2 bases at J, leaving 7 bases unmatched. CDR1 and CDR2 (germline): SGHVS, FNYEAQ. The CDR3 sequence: CASSLLAADTDTQYF. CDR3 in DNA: TGTGCCAGCAGCCTCCTAGCGGCGGACACAGATACGCAGTATTTT.